The clone carrying this T cell receptor (beta chain) was recorded only once. Antigen: not known. The record originates from a study of T cells in Graves' hyperthyroidism and ophthalmopathy. Study-level points and caveats: A model using 13 V-J features told ophthalmopathy apart from stable hyperthyroidism. Expanded thyroid clonotypes (above 0.001) were mostly also found in blood. The model identified upcoming ophthalmopathy a median about 6.5 months ahead of onset.

Amplified TCR beta CDR3 regions came from RNA transcripts. Initially, a first-round RT-PCR of the TCR CDR3 employed the HTBI primer set. A single record per CDR3 protein comes from TCRdb applying MiXCR to the multiplex PCR reads. This sample has about 640,000 distinct CDR3 sequences, with 45% found just once. Material for sequencing was peripheral blood or thyroid tissue (not recorded which). This TCR derives from an adult man with Graves' disease, either hyperthyroidism or ophthalmopathy (not recorded which).

The CDR3 spells CAIRDRLDNSGANVLTF. The CDR3 DNA sequence: TGTGCCATCAGGGATAGGTTAGACAACTCTGGGGCCAACGTCCTGACTTTC. The chain couples TRBV10-3 to TRBJ2-6; D uncertain. V lost 6 bases and J lost 0, with 15 bases in between. The CDR3 length is 17 residues. The germline V gene has CDR1 ENHRY and CDR2 SYGVKD.